The sequence of this T cell receptor beta chain was determined in a study of OX40 agonist ivuxolimab in advanced cancers. Study-wide background: Head and neck, renal cell, melanoma or hepatocellular carcinoma were the cancers that dose-escalation patients had. Previous treatment with anti-PD-1, anti-PD-L1 or anti-CTLA-4 therapy was allowed; over 35% had received some. Overall study results and limits: Undetermined was the antigen specificity of the expanded peripheral T cells. There was clonal expansion of CD4+ and CD8+ blood T cells by week 6 at 0.1 to 3.0 mg/kg.

The germline gives CDR1 SGHNT, CDR2 YYREEE (reference sequence). V dropped 5 bases and J dropped 6 bases, with 18 bases sitting between them. The CDR3 has 14 residues. On this clone itself: The antigen remains unidentified.

The table came from immunoSEQ multiplex PCR; TCRdb's copy has only in-frame clones and leaves some out. The sample shows roughly 53,000 clones, over 90% of them seen only once. Sequencing was performed on CD4+ or CD8+ T cells sorted from blood, taken in a trial of the OX40 agonist ivuxolimab. The chain employs TRBV5-4 and TRBJ2-7; D gene unclear. The clonotype was recovered from an adult with an advanced solid tumor such as melanoma, head and neck, liver or kidney cancer. The CDR3 nucleotides read TGTGCCAGCAGAGCTTGGGAACGGAATCTCGAGCAGTACTTC. It codes for CASRAWERNLEQYF.